This T cell receptor beta chain originates from a study of neurological immune-mediated disorders. Overall study findings and caveats: The greatest TCR clonal expansion appeared in HTLV-1-associated myelopathy and the smallest, falling below healthy controls, in multiple sclerosis. The repertoires of 18 of 34 multiple sclerosis patients fell into one related-CDR3 cluster (a possible signature) under phylogenetic grouping. None of the CDR3 amino acid sequences found in expanded clones was shared across subjects. This suggests that the TCR-beta repertoires were private in all groups.

TCRdb re-derived calls from the 5' RACE reads in MiXCR, one entry per CDR3 protein. The sample lists 75,000 to 80,000 distinct CDR3 sequences; about 5.5% were seen once. The sample holds many counts of this clonotype. Its antigen is currently unknown. One end of the junction does not line up with germline, which may come from a read error. Unsorted libraries were prepared from 2 million PBMCs that had been stored at -80 C. The CDR3 spans 11 residues. The germline V gene encodes CDR1 MNHNS and CDR2 SASEGT. V and J are TRBV6-1 and TRBJ2-1, with TRBD2 matching over 7 bases. Sequences were obtained from PBMCs. The receptor's source is a woman in her twenties or thirties with multiple sclerosis. Here the CDR3 DNA reads TGTGCCAGGACTAGCTACCATGAGCAGTTCTTC. Translation: CARTSYHEQFF.